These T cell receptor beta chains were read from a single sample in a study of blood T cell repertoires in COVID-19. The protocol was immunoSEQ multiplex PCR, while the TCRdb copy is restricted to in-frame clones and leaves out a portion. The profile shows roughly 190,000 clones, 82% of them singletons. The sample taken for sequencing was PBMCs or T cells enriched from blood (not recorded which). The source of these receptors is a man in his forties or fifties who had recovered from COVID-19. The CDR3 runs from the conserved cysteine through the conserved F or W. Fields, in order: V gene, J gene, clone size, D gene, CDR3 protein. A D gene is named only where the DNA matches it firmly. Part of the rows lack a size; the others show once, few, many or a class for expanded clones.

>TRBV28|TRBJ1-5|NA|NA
CASSFEEGRGQPQHF
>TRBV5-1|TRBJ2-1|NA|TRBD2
CASSLIPGTSNEQFF
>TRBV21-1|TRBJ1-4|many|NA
CASSKEDREERKEKLFF
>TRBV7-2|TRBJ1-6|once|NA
CASSLVGAGNSPLHF
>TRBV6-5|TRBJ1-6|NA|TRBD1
CASRDRSNSPLHF
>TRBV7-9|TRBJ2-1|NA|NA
CASSLGGLGRGSYNEQFF
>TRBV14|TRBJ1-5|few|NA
CASSQAGSNQPQHF
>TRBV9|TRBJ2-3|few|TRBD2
CASSLRGLAGTDTQYF
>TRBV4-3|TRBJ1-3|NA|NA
CASSPGHSGNTIYF
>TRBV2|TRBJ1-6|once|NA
CASSEVGFGGSPLHF
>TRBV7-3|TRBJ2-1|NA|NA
CASSLTYDRYNEQFF
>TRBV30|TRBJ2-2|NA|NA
CAWSAKRGKSTGELFF
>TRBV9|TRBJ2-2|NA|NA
CASSLKGVPGELFF
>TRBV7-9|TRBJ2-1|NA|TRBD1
CASSPQQGGQDNEQFF
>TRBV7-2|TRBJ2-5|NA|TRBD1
CASSKQGGGGETQYF
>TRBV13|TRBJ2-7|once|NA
CASSLGLAAGYEQYF
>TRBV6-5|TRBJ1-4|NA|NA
CASSQGFEKLFF
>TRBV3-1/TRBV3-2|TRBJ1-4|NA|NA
CASSQDRTGQKLFF